This passage covers 21 T cell receptor beta chains from one sample sequenced in a study of identical twins (dated by TCRdb to 2015 to 2016). Library preparation employed 5' RACE. These reads were obtained on an Illumina HiSeq 2000. The public reads were reprocessed in TCRdb via fastp at Q25 and MiXCR, keeping in-frame beta chains. Rows with a matching CDR3 protein are joined into one entry that keeps the most common DNA and genes. The sample records a few hundred thousand distinct CDR3 sequences, around 8.8% of which are singletons. Clones ranked in the top ten supply less than 4% of the sample. The sample also formed part of further work on yellow fever vaccine responses in identical twins.

The sequenced sample was CD8+ T cells sorted from blood. The receptors were gathered from a woman aged 18-35 years in good health.

Points on this clonotype: One junction end does not reproduce the germline sequence, and a read error may be involved. V gene TRBV6-5 combines with J gene TRBJ1-1; 9 bases align to TRBD1. This CDR3 has 15 residues. Germline CDR1 MNHEY, CDR2 SVGAGI. As DNA, the CDR3 is TGTGCCAGCAGCTACTCGGGGACAGGGAACACTGTAGCTTTCTTT. Encoded protein: CASSYSGTGNTVAFF.

In this sample, this clonotype turned up many times. The V gene is TRBV20-1, the J gene TRBJ2-2; TRBD2 is a possible D gene (5 bases). The CDR3 contains 15 residues. Trimming took off 0 bases at V and 2 bases at J, with 10 bases between the two ends. From germline, CDR1 is DFQATT and CDR2 SNEGSKA (reference sequence). In DNA form, the CDR3 reads TGCAGTGCTAGAGACGGCGGGTTAAACACCGGGGAGCTGTTTTTT. It codes for CSARDGGLNTGELFF.

This clonotype turned up a few times. The chain combines TRBV5-6 with TRBJ2-1, with a weak D call TRBD1 (6 bases). Germline assignment: CDR1 SGHDT and CDR2 YYEEEE. This CDR3 is built from 16 residues. Deletions cut 4 bases from V and 6 bases from J, with 20 bases between. CDR3 DNA sequence: TGTGCCAGCAGCCGGGACCGGTGGACAGACCCCAATGAGCAGTTCTTC. Translation gives CASSRDRWTDPNEQFF.

This clonotype has a count of ten or more. The rearrangement uses TRBV20-1 and TRBJ2-7; TRBD2 matches at 14 bases. Germline V gene sequence: CDR1 DFQATT, CDR2 SNEGSKA (reference sequence). Trimming cost V 2 bases and J 2 bases; bases outside gene matches: 5. The CDR3 sequence is 16 residues long. DNA of the CDR3: TGCAGTGCTAGATCCGGGACTAGCGGGGGCACCTACGAGCAGTACTTC. Its protein is CSARSGTSGGTYEQYF.

This clonotype appeared many times. Compared with germline, one end of the junction differs, possibly owing to a read error. V gene TRBV7-7 combines with J gene TRBJ1-1; D may be TRBD1 (5 bases). The CDR3 contains 16 residues. The germline gives CDR1 SSHAT, CDR2 FNYEAQ (reference sequence). The CDR3 DNA reads as TGTGCTAGCAGCCCGGCCCCGACAGAGATGAACACTGAAGCTTTCTTT. It yields the protein CASSPAPTEMNTEAFF.

A remark on this clonotype: Compared with germline, one end of the junction differs, possibly owing to a read error. The chain links TRBV3-1 to TRBJ1-1; no clear D. The CDR3 is 15 residues long. Germline values: CDR1 LGHDT, CDR2 YNNKEL (reference sequence). The CDR3 is CASCQVPGMNTEAFF. The CDR3 DNA sequence: TGTGCCAGCTGCCAAGTTCCGGGCATGAACACTGAAGCTTTCTTT.

The chain links TRBV20-1 to TRBJ2-7, with D possibly TRBD1 on 5 matching bases. With 3 bases removed from V and 5 bases from J, the gap between germline ends came to 11 bases. Per the germline V gene, CDR1 is DFQATT and CDR2 is SNEGSKA (reference sequence). The CDR3 covers 12 residues. CDR3 residues: CSASTGAHEQYF. The CDR3 bases are TGCAGTGCTAGTACTGGGGCCCACGAGCAGTACTTC.

There are many counts of this clonotype. V gene TRBV24-1 combines with J gene TRBJ1-5; D is unresolved. V lost 5 bases and J 1 base, leaving 8 bases between the germline ends. The CDR3 has 14 residues. CDR1 and CDR2 from the germline V gene are KGHDR and SFDVKD. CDR3 nucleotide sequence: TGTGCCACCAGTGCCAGAAAAAGCAATCAGCCCCAGCATTTT. This codes for CATSARKSNQPQHF.

This chain links TRBV11-2 with TRBJ1-2, with 7 bases identical to TRBD1. Germline CDR1 and CDR2: SGHAT and FQNNGV. J lost 3 bases, V lost 5 bases, and 9 bases had no gene match. The CDR3 totals 15 residues. CDR3 in amino acids: CASSTTTGTDYGYTF. CDR3 coding DNA: TGTGCCAGCAGCACAACGACCGGGACAGACTATGGCTACACCTTC.

This clonotype appeared many times. This sequence joins TRBV11-2 and TRBJ2-3; D might be TRBD1 (5 bases). Germline loops: CDR1 SGHAT, CDR2 FQNNGV. This CDR3 has 19 residues. The V gene lost 1 base and the J gene lost 2 bases, with 22 bases spanning the gap. The CDR3 DNA follows: TGTGCCAGCAGCTTAGTGGACACGGCTCGGCCGTCCTCCACAGATACGCAGTATTTT. Translating gives CASSLVDTARPSSTDTQYF.

The chain uses TRBV29-1 and TRBJ2-7; tentative D call: TRBD1 (6 bases). V lost 4 bases and J lost 1, with 11 bases in between. Germline CDR1 and CDR2: SQVTM and ANQGSEA. There are 13 residues in the CDR3. CDR3 sequence reads: CSVVPTGSYEQYF. CDR3 sequence (DNA): TGCAGCGTTGTCCCGACAGGATCCTACGAGCAGTACTTC.

The rearrangement joins TRBV7-9 to TRBJ2-5; TRBD2 matches 7 bases. Germline-derived CDR1 and CDR2 are SEHNR and FQNEAQ (reference sequence). The CDR3 is 15 amino acids. After removal of 3 bases from V and 5 bases from J, the junction contained 9 bases not matched to a gene. CDR3 coding DNA: TGTGCCAGCAGCTTGTTTCTAGCGGAGGAGGAGACCCAGTACTTC. Residues: CASSLFLAEEETQYF.

This clonotype was counted many times. The chain recombines TRBV5-1 with TRBJ2-2; D perhaps matches TRBD1 (6 bases). CDR1 SGHRS and CDR2 YFSETQ come from the germline V gene. There are 14 residues in the CDR3. Trimming cost V 1 base and J 6 bases, with 10 bases left between them. CDR3 protein: CASSLTGFAGELFF. The CDR3 DNA reads TGCGCCAGCAGCTTGACAGGGTTCGCCGGGGAGCTGTTTTTT.

Ten or more counts support this clonotype. The chain recombines TRBV29-1 with TRBJ2-6; tentatively, D is TRBD2 (6 bases). CDR3 length: 17 residues. Deletions cut 6 bases from V and 2 bases from J, with 20 bases between. Germline values: CDR1 SQVTM, CDR2 ANQGSEA. The CDR3 spells CSVETGLFKAGANVLTF. CDR3 coding DNA: TGCAGCGTGGAGACGGGACTTTTCAAAGCTGGGGCCAACGTCCTGACTTTC.

V usage is TRBV12-3 or TRBV12-4 and J usage is TRBJ2-5; 10 bases line up with TRBD2. J lost 5 bases, V lost 3 bases, and 6 bases had no gene match. This CDR3 has 15 residues. CDR3 loop: CASSLASGSGETQYF. CDR3 DNA: TGTGCCAGCAGTTTGGCTAGCGGGAGTGGGGAGACCCAGTACTTC.

Worth noting for this clonotype: A much larger clone lies one base from this, so it may be a read error. The V and J genes are TRBV7-2 and TRBJ2-7; D possibly corresponds to TRBD1 (6 bases). The CDR3 loop spans 13 amino acids. V lost 0 bases, J lost 7 bases, and 10 bases lay in between. CDR1 and CDR2 from the germline V gene are SGHTA and FQGNSA. CDR3 amino acids: CTSSLARGWEQYF. CDR3 bases: TGTACCAGCAGCTTAGCCAGGGGTTGGGAGCAGTACTTC.

This clonotype has ten or more counts. V is TRBV29-1 and J is TRBJ2-7; TRBD1 matches 10 bases. V was clipped by 6 bases and J by 6 bases; unmatched bases: 5. The CDR3 consists of 12 residues. The germline gives CDR1 SQVTM, CDR2 ANQGSEA. CDR3 protein: CSVGQGLSEQYF. The DNA of the CDR3 is TGCAGCGTGGGACAGGGGTTAAGCGAGCAGTACTTC.

This clonotype was seen at least ten times. This chain joins TRBV4-1 and TRBJ2-1; D is tentatively TRBD1 or TRBD2 (5 bases each). This CDR3 is built from 16 residues. Trimming cost V 0 bases and J 7 bases, with 16 bases left between them. In germline, CDR1 is MGHRA, CDR2 YSYEKL. The CDR3 spells CASSQDPGLGLNEQFF. In DNA form, the CDR3 reads TGCGCCAGCAGCCAAGATCCCGGACTGGGGCTTAATGAGCAGTTCTTC.

The rearrangement links TRBV25-1 to TRBJ2-7, with a weak D call TRBD1 (5 bases). V shed 1 base and J shed 1 base, with 14 bases lying between them. CDR3 length: 16 residues. Per germline, CDR1 MGHDK and CDR2 SYGVNS. The CDR3 is CASSEWGSALSYEQYF. As DNA, the CDR3 is TGTGCCAGCAGTGAATGGGGCAGCGCACTTTCCTACGAGCAGTACTTC.

This clonotype was picked up a small number of times. V gene TRBV12-3 or TRBV12-4 combines with J gene TRBJ2-7, with 7 bases aligning to TRBD1. This CDR3 comprises 15 residues. Trimming removed 6 bases from V and 1 base from J; junction bases left unmatched: 9. CDR3: CASRKTGTASYEQYF. The CDR3 DNA reads as TGTGCCAGCAGGAAGACCGGGACAGCTTCCTACGAGCAGTACTTC.

The chain has TRBV5-1 and TRBJ1-1; no clear D gene. The CDR3 length is 12 residues. The germline V gene has CDR1 SGHRS and CDR2 YFSETQ. V lost 1 base to trimming and J lost 7 bases, with 8 bases between them. The CDR3 DNA reads as TGCGCCAGCAGCTTGACAGCTAATGAAGCTTTCTTT. Its translation: CASSLTANEAFF.